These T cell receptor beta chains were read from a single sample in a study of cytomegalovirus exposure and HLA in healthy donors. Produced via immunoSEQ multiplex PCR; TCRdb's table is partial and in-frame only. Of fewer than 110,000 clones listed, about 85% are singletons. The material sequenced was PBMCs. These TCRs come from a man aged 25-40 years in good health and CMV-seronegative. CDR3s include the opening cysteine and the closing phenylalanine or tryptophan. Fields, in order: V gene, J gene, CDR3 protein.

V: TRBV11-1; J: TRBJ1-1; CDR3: CASSTSTVNTEAFF
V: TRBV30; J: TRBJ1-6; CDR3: CAWSGWTGDSISYNSPLHF
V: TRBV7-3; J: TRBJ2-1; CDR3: CASSRTGGGYNEQFF
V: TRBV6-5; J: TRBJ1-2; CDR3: CASSYSTAGNYGYTF
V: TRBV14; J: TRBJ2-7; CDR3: CASSQEQGGAEQYF
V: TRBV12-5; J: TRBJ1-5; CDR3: CASGSGGNQPQHF
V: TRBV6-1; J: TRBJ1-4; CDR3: CASSDPGSLKEKLFF
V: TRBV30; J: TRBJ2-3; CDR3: CAWSVQGAQYF
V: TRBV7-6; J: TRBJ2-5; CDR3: CASSLAGRGLPTQETQYF
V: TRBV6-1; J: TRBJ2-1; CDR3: CASPKSGGVNNEQFF
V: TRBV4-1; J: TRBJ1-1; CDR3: CASSQGAPGWTEAFF
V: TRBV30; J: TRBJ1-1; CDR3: CAWRTGGGAFF
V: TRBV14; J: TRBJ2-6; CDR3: CASSQDRLAAGANVLTF
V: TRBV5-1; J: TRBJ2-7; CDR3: CASSQLASYAGGHNKQYF
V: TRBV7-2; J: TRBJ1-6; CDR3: CASSPQGAYNSPLHF
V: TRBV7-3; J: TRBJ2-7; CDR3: CASSSDPGSIEQYF
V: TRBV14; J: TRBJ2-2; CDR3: CASSQAGGYGELFF
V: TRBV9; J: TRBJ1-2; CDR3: CASSVAGIGSRYTF
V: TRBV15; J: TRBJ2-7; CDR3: CAAGYTYEQYF
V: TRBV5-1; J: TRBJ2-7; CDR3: CASSSRESYEQYF
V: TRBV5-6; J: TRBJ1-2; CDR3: CASSLGANYGYTF
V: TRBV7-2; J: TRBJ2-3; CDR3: CASSLASYTDTQYF
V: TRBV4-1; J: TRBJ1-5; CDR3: CASSPPGSNQPQHF
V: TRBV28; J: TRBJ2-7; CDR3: CATIGTSGAYEQYF
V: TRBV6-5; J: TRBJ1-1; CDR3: CASSFDRGPTGEAFF
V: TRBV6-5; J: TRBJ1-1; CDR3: CASSQGTEAFF
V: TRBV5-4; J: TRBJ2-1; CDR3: CASSLGTAQSSYNEQFF
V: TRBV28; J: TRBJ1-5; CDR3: CAATGQGHNQPQHF
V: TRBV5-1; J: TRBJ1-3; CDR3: CASSPDSFSGNTIYF
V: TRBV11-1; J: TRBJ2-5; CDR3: CASSLVSGTGGETQYF
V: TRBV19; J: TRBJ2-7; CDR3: CASSNAGTIAYEQYF
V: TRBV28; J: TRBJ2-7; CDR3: CASSPVSGADEQYF